The 19 T cell receptor beta chains given below trace back to one sample, sequenced in a study of T cell repertoires in cytomegalovirus infection. TCRdb reprocessed the reads with MiXCR, giving one entry per CDR3 protein. The repertoire holds approximately 630,000 distinct CDR3 sequences, with 20% to 25% as singletons. What was sequenced was CD8+ T cells from PBMCs. The receptors shown here come from a human donor in good health (CMV status not recorded). Some clones in this sample may be carry-over from other donors' samples.

This chain uses TRBV6-6 with TRBJ2-4; 8 bases match TRBD1. The CDR3 totals 18 residues. Germline lookup yields CDR1 MNHNY and CDR2 SVGAGI (reference sequence). The junction had 9 bases not matched to a gene; V was cut back by 2 bases and J by 0 bases. The CDR3 reads CASSYTGQGDLAKNIQYF. As DNA, the CDR3 is TGTGCCAGCAGTTACACTGGACAGGGCGATCTAGCCAAAAACATTCAGTACTTC.

This clonotype was detected only a few times. The rearrangement joins TRBV6-5 to TRBJ1-3; TRBD1 agrees at 7 bases. The junction had 5 bases not matched to a gene; V was cut back by 4 bases and J by 2 bases. Looked up from germline, CDR1 is MNHEY and CDR2 is SVGAGI. This CDR3 comprises 15 residues. CDR3 region: CASSSSGTAGNTIYF. As DNA, the CDR3 is TGTGCCAGCAGTTCGTCCGGGACAGCTGGAAACACCATATATTTT.

V gene TRBV24-1 combines with J gene TRBJ2-7, with D perhaps TRBD2 (5 bases). The ends were cut back, 12 bases at V and 5 bases at J, with 13 bases in the middle. The CDR3 contains 11 residues. Germline V lookup: CDR1 KGHDR, CDR2 SFDVKD. CDR3 residues: CAAPQADEQYV. Here the CDR3 DNA reads TGTGCCGCCCCGCAAGCGGACGAGCAGTACGTC.

This clonotype was counted at least ten times. This chain connects TRBV28 to TRBJ1-6, with 7 bases fitting TRBD1. V lost 4 bases and J lost 7; bases outside the gene matches: 13. The CDR3 totals 17 residues. Germline V CDR1 and CDR2: MDHEN, SYDVKM. The CDR3 loop is CASSSGRRGFSNSPLHF. CDR3 coding DNA: TGTGCCAGCAGTTCCGGTCGCAGGGGGTTCTCGAATTCACCCCTCCACTTT.

This clonotype was recorded at least ten times. The chain is built from TRBV7-9 and TRBJ1-5; weak D call: TRBD1 (5 bases). The CDR3 consists of 15 residues. Between the trimmed V and J ends, which lost 8 bases and 0 bases, there was a span of 14 bases. Per the germline V gene, CDR1 is SEHNR and CDR2 is FQNEAQ (reference sequence). CDR3 residues: CASGLDTDSNQPQHF. The DNA for the CDR3 is TGTGCCAGCGGCCTGGACACAGATAGCAATCAGCCCCAGCATTTT.

This clonotype was picked up a small number of times. V is TRBV4-1 and J is TRBJ2-3; TRBD2 agrees at 14 bases. Germline CDR1 is MGHRA and CDR2 is YSYEKL. J was trimmed by 3 bases and V by 5 bases; bases with no gene match: 7. The CDR3 has 17 residues. Here the CDR3 reads CASSGGGTSGGTDTQYF. In DNA form, the CDR3 reads TGCGCCAGCAGCGGTGGGGGGACTAGCGGGGGAACAGATACGCAGTATTTT.

This sequence joins TRBV18 and TRBJ1-5; D is unclear. V was trimmed by 2 bases and J by 7 bases, leaving 9 bases between them. This CDR3 is 13 amino acids long. Germline values: CDR1 KGHSH, CDR2 LQKENI. The DNA for the CDR3 is TGTGCCAGCTCACCAGACCCGACCCAGCCCCAGCATTTT. This encodes CASSPDPTQPQHF.

This clonotype was detected only a few times. This chain connects TRBV29-1 to TRBJ1-1; D possibly corresponds to TRBD1 (6 bases). Germline CDR1 and CDR2: SQVTM and ANQGSEA. V lost 6 bases, J lost 3 bases, and 17 bases lay in between. The CDR3 sequence is 14 residues long. DNA for the CDR3: TGCAGCGTCTACGGCAGGGACAAGGACACTGAAGCTTTCTTT. Its translation is CSVYGRDKDTEAFF.

This clonotype has ten or more counts. The chain couples TRBV7-2 to TRBJ2-7; 8 nucleotides match TRBD1. There are 14 residues in the CDR3. Trimming cost V 5 bases and J 5 bases; bases outside gene matches: 8. Germline assignment: CDR1 SGHTA and CDR2 FQGNSA. CDR3 nucleotide sequence: TGTGCCAGCAGCCCATACGACAGGGGACACGAGCAGTACGTC. As protein: CASSPYDRGHEQYV.

Turning to this clonotype: One base away lies a much larger clone, so this may be a sequencing read error. This sequence joins TRBV7-3 and TRBJ2-3; 7 nucleotides match TRBD2. The CDR3 length is 13 residues. Germline CDR1 reads SGHTA; CDR2 reads FQGTGA. Here the CDR3 reads CTSSWGGADTQYF. As DNA, the CDR3 is TGTACCAGCAGCTGGGGAGGGGCAGATACGCAGTATTTT. The full variable domain, with the rest looked up from reference TRBV7-3 and TRBJ2-3, is GAGVSQTPSNKVTEKGKYVELRCDPISGHTALYWYRQSLGQGPEFLIYFQGTGAADDSGLPNDRFFAVRPEGSVSTLKIQRTERGDSAVYLCTSSWGGADTQYFGPGTRLTVL.

The chain has TRBV14 and TRBJ2-4, with 7 bases identical to TRBD2. The trim removed 8 bases at V and 10 bases at J, leaving 5 bases unmatched. Germline CDR1 reads SGHDN; CDR2 reads FVKESK. This CDR3 contains 11 residues. CDR3 bases: TGTGCCAGCCAGGGAGGGGATATTCAGTACTTC. Protein product: CASQGGDIQYF.

This clonotype has ten or more counts. At one of its ends the junction is not consistent with the germline gene, which may arise from a read error. In nucleotides, the CDR3 is TGCAGCGTCGAAGACAGGGGCGGAGAAAAACTGTTTTTT. Its protein product is CSVEDRGGEKLFF. The chain carries TRBV29-1 and TRBJ1-4; 8 bases align to TRBD1. The germline V gene encodes CDR1 SQVTM and CDR2 ANQGSEA. The CDR3 has 13 amino acids.

The CDR3 here is CASSSLWLSDTIYF. DNA of the CDR3: TGTGCCAGCAGTTCCCTATGGCTTTCGGACACCATATATTTT. The rearrangement uses TRBV28 and TRBJ1-3; D uncertain. Germline V gene lookup returns CDR1 MDHEN and CDR2 SYDVKM. This CDR3 is built from 14 residues. Trimming pared 4 bases from V and 8 bases from J, leaving 15 bases between.

The sample holds a few counts of this clonotype. The genes are TRBV5-1 and TRBJ2-1; TRBD2 matches 8 bases. Germline loops: CDR1 SGHRS, CDR2 YFSETQ. J gave up 0 bases and V 4 bases, and 12 bases lay outside the gene matches. The CDR3 length is 18 residues. CDR3 bases: TGCGCCAGCAGCCCGAGACCGGGACTAGAGAGCTCCTACAATGAGCAGTTCTTC. Translated, it gives CASSPRPGLESSYNEQFF.

The table lists this clonotype with many counts. V is TRBV7-9 and J is TRBJ2-1; TRBD2 agrees at 8 bases. The CDR3 is 15 amino acids. Trimming at V came to 4 bases and at J to 7 bases, leaving 9 bases not matched to a gene. Germline assignment: CDR1 SEHNR and CDR2 FQNEAQ (reference sequence). CDR3 amino acids: CASSSLAGSWNEQFF. In DNA, the CDR3 is TGTGCCAGCAGCTCCTTAGCGGGGTCTTGGAATGAGCAGTTCTTC. Complete variable domain (other parts from reference TRBV7-9 and TRBJ2-1): DTGVSQNPRHKITKRGQNVTFRCDPISEHNRLYWYRQTLGQGPEFLTYFQNEAQLEKSRLLSDRFSAERPKGSFSTLEIQRTEQGDSAMYLCASSSLAGSWNEQFFGPGTRLTVL.

A few counts support this clonotype. Germline and junction disagree at one end, which may indicate a read error. This chain joins TRBV2 and TRBJ1-2; D call uncertain. This CDR3 region has 10 residues. CDR1 is SNHLY, CDR2 FYNNEI, per germline. The CDR3, as DNA: TGTGCCAGCAGTGAAGGGATGGGAAACTTC. The encoded protein is CASSEGMGNF.

The chain recombines TRBV29-1 with TRBJ2-7; 9 bases align to TRBD2. Germline V CDR1 and CDR2: SQVTM, ANQGSEA. The CDR3 is 13 amino acids. V dropped 4 bases and J dropped 0; count of bases not matched to a gene: 1. The CDR3 is CSVVAGDSYEQYV. CDR3 DNA: TGCAGCGTTGTAGCGGGAGACTCCTACGAGCAGTACGTC.

There are many counts of this clonotype. The V call is TRBV2, the J call TRBJ1-2, with D possibly TRBD1 on 6 matching bases. V was trimmed by 3 bases and J by 10 bases, leaving 15 bases between them. This CDR3 contains 13 residues. Germline V gives CDR1 SNHLY, CDR2 FYNNEI. The CDR3 loop reads CASSEPGQQYYTF. The CDR3 bases are TGTGCCAGCAGTGAGCCCGGACAGCAATACTACACCTTC. The full variable domain, in which reference TRBV2 and TRBJ1-2 provide the parts outside the CDR3, is EPEVTQTPSHQVTQMGQEVILRCVPISNHLYFYWYRQILGQKVEFLVSFYNNEISEKSEIFDDQFSVERPDGSNFTLKIRSTKLEDSAMYFCASSEPGQQYYTFGSGTRLTVV.

In this sample, this clonotype turned up many times. This chain uses TRBV6-1 with TRBJ2-1; D remains ambiguous. This CDR3 region has 12 residues. The germline V gene encodes CDR1 MNHNS and CDR2 SASEGT. Trimming took 6 bases from V and 7 from J, leaving 10 bases between them. The CDR3 spells CASSPLANEQFF. The CDR3 DNA sequence: TGTGCCAGCAGCCCCCTGGCGAATGAGCAGTTCTTC.